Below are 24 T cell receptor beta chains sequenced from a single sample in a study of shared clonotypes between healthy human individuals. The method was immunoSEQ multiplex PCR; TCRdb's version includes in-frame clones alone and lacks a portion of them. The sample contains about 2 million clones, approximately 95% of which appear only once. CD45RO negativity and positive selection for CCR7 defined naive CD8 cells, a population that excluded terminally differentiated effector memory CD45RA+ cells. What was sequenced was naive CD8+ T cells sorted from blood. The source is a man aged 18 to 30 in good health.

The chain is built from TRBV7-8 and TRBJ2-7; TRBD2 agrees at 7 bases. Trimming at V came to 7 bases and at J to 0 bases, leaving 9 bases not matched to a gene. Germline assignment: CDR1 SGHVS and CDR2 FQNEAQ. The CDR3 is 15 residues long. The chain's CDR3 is CASKPVAGVSYEQYF. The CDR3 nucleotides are TGTGCCAGCAAGCCCGTGGCGGGAGTCTCCTACGAGCAGTACTTC.

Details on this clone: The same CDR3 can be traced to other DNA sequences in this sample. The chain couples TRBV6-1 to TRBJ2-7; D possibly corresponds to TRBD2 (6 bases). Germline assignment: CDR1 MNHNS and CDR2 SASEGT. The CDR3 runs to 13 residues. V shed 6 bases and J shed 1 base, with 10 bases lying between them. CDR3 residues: CASRVGGSYEQYF. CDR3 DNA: TGTGCCAGCAGGGTCGGGGGTTCCTACGAGCAGTACTTC.

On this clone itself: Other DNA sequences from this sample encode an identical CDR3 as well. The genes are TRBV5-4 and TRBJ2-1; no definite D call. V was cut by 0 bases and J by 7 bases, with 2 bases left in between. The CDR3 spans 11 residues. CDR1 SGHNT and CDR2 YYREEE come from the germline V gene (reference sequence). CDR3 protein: CASSLENEQFF. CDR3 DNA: TGTGCCAGCAGCTTGGAAAATGAGCAGTTCTTC.

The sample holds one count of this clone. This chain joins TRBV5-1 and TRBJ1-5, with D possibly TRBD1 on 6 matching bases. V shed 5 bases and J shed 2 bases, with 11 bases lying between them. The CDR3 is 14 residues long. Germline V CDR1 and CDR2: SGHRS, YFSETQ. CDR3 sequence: CASSRQEGNQPQHF. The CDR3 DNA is TGCGCCAGCAGTCGACAGGAGGGCAATCAGCCCCAGCATTTT. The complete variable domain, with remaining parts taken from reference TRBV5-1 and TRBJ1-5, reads KAGVTQTPRYLIKTRGQQVTLSCSPISGHRSVSWYQQTPGQGLQFLFEYFSETQRNKGNFPGRFSGRQFSNSRSEMNVSTLELGDSALYLCASSRQEGNQPQHFGDGTRLSIL.

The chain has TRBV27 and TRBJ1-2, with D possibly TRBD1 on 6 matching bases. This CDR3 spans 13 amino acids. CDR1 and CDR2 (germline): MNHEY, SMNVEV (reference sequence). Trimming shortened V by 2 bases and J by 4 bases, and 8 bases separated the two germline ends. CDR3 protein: CASSLNRVYGYTF. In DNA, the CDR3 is TGTGCCAGCAGTTTAAACAGGGTCTATGGCTACACCTTC.

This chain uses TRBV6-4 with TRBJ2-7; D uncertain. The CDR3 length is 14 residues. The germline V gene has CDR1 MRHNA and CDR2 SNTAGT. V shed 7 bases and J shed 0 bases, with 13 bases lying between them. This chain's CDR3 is CASTPVALSYEQYF. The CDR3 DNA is TGTGCCAGCACCCCGGTGGCTCTCTCCTACGAGCAGTACTTC.

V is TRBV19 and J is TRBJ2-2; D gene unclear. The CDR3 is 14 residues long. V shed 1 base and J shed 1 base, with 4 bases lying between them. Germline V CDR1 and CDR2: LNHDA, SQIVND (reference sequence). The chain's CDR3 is CASSIVWNTGELFF. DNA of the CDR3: TGTGCCAGTAGTATAGTCTGGAACACCGGGGAGCTGTTTTTT.

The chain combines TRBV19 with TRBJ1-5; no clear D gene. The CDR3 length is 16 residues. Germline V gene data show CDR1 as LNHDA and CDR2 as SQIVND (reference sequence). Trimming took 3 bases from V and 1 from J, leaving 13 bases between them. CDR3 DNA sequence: TGTGCCAGTAGTATTTCGGGGTCCGGAAGCAATCAGCCCCAGCATTTT. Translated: CASSISGSGSNQPQHF.

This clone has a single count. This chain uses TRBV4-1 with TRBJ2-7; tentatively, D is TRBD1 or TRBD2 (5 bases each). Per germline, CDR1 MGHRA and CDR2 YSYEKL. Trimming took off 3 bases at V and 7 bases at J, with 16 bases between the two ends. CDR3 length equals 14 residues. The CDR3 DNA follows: TGCGCCAGCAGCCAGCCTGGGACCCCGGGGGAGCAGTACTTC. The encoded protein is CASSQPGTPGEQYF.

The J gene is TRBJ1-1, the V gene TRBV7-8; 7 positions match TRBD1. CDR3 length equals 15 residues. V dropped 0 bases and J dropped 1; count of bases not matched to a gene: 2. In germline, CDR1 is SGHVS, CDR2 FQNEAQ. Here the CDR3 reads CASSLAGGRNTEAFF. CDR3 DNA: TGTGCCAGCAGCTTAGCAGGGGGCCGGAACACTGAAGCTTTCTTT.

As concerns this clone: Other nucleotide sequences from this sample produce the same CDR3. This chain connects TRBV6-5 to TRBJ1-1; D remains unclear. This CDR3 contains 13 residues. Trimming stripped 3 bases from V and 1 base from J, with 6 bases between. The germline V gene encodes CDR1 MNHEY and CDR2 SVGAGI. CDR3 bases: TGTGCCAGCAGTTATATAAGGAACACTGAAGCTTTCTTT. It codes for CASSYIRNTEAFF.

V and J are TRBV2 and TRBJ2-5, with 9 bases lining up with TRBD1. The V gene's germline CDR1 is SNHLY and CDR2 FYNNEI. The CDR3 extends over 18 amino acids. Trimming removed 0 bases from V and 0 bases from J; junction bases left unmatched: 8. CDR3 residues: CASSEARGQGPNQETQYF. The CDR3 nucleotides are TGTGCCAGCAGTGAAGCGAGGGGACAGGGCCCGAACCAAGAGACCCAGTACTTC.

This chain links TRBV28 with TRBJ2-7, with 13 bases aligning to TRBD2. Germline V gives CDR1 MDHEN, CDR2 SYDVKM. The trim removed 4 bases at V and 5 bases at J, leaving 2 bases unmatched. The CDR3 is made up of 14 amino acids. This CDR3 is CASSSGTSGNEQYF. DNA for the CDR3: TGTGCCAGCAGTTCCGGGACTAGCGGGAACGAGCAGTACTTC.

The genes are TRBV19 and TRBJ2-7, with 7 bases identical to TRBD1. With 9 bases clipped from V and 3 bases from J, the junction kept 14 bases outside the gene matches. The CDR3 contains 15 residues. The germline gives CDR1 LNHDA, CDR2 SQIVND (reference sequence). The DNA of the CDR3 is TGTGCCAGGCCTCATAGGGGGCCGTTCCTCTACGAGCAGTACTTC. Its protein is CARPHRGPFLYEQYF.

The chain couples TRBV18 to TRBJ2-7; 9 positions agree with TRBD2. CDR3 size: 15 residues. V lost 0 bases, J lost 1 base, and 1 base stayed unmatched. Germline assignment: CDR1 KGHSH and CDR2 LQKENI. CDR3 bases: TGTGCCAGCTCACCACCTACTAGCGGGTCCTACGAGCAGTACTTC. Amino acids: CASSPPTSGSYEQYF.

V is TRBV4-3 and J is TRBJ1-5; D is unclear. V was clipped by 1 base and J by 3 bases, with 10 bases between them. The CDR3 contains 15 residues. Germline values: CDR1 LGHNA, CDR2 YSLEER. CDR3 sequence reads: CASSQVVGDNQPQHF. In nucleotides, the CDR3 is TGCGCCAGCAGCCAAGTAGTGGGAGACAATCAGCCCCAGCATTTT.

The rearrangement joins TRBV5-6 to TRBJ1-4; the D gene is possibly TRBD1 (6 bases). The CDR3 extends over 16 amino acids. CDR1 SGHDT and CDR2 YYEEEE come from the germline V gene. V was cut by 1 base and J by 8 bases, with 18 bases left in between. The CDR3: CASSLPSQGSGEKLFF. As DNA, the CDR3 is TGTGCCAGCAGCTTGCCATCACAGGGTTCGGGAGAAAAACTGTTTTTT.

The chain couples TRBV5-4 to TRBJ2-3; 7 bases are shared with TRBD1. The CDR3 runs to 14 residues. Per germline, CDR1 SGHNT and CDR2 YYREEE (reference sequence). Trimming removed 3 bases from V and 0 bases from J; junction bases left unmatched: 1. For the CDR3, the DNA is TGTGCCAGCAGCTCGGGACAGAGCACAGATACGCAGTATTTT. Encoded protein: CASSSGQSTDTQYF.

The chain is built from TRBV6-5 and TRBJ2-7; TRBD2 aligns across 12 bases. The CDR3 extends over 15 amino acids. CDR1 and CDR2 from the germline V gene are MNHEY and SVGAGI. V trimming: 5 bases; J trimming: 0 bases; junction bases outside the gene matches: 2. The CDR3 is CASSVLAGGSYEQYF. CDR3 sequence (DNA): TGTGCCAGCAGTGTACTAGCGGGAGGCTCCTACGAGCAGTACTTC.

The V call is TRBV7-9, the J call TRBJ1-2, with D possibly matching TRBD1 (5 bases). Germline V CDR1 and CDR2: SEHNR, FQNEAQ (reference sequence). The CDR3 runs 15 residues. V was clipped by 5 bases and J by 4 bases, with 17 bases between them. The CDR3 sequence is CASSLGEGARYGYTF. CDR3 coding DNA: TGTGCCAGCAGCCTAGGGGAAGGGGCTCGCTATGGCTACACCTTC. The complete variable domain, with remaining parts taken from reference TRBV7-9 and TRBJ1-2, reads DTGVSQNPRHKITKRGQNVTFRCDPISEHNRLYWYRQTLGQGPEFLTYFQNEAQLEKSRLLSDRFSAERPKGSFSTLEIQRTEQGDSAMYLCASSLGEGARYGYTFGSGTRLTVV.

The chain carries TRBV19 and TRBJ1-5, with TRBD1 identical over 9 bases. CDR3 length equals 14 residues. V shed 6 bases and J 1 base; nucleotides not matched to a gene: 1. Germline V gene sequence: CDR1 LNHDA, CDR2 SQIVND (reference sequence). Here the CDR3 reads CASRGTGSNQPQHF. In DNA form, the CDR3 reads TGTGCCAGTAGGGGGACAGGGAGCAATCAGCCCCAGCATTTT.

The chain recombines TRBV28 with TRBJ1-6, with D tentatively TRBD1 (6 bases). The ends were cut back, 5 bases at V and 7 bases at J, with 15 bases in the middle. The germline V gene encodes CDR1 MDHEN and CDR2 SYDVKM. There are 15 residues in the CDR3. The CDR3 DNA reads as TGTGCCAGCAGTACACAGGGATATGGGAATTCACCCCTCCACTTT. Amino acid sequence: CASSTQGYGNSPLHF. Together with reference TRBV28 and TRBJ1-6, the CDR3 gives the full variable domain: DVKVTQSSRYLVKRTGEKVFLECVQDMDHENMFWYRQDPGLGLRLIYFSYDVKMKEKGDIPEGYSVSREKKERFSLILESASTNQTSMYLCASSTQGYGNSPLHFGNGTRLTVT.

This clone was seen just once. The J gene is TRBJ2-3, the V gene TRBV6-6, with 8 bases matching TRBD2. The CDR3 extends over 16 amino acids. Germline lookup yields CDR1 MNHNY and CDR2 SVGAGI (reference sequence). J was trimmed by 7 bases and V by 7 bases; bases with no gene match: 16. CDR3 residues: CASTGGRAGDTNTQYF. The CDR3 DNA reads TGTGCCAGCACCGGGGGGCGAGCGGGAGATACAAATACGCAGTATTTT.

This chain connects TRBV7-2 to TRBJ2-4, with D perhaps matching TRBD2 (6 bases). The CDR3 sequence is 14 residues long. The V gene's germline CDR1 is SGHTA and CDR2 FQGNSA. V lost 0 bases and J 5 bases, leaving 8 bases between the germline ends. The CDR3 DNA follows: TGTGCCAGCAGCTTAGCGCGCGGGGAAAACATTCAGTACTTC. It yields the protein CASSLARGENIQYF.